Following are 28 T cell receptor beta chains from one sample sequenced in a study of OX40 agonist ivuxolimab in advanced cancers. Some clones are missing from TCRdb's copy, which holds only in-frame ones; the method was immunoSEQ multiplex PCR. The sample shows about 75,000 clones, about 88% of them seen only once. The sequencing used CD4+ or CD8+ T cells sorted from blood, collected in a trial of the OX40 agonist ivuxolimab. These receptors were collected from an adult with an advanced solid tumor such as melanoma, head and neck, liver or kidney cancer.

The rearrangement uses TRBV6-1 and TRBJ1-2; D gene unclear. Trimming removed 7 bases from V and 0 bases from J, with 9 bases in between. Germline values: CDR1 MNHNS, CDR2 SASEGT. The CDR3 has 13 residues. The CDR3 loop reads CASTREPNYGYTF. The CDR3 nucleotides are TGTGCCAGCACAAGAGAACCTAACTATGGCTACACCTTC.

The chain uses TRBV19 and TRBJ1-5; the D is unclear. CDR1 and CDR2 (germline): LNHDA, SQIVND (reference sequence). The V end was cut by 3 bases, the J end by 9 bases, with 12 bases between. This CDR3 is 13 amino acids long. The CDR3: CASSIGYSLPQHF. The CDR3 nucleotides read TGTGCCAGTAGTATTGGGTACTCGCTGCCCCAGCATTTT.

This rearrangement joins TRBV27 to TRBJ2-7; D tentatively reads TRBD1 or TRBD2 (5 bases each). V was clipped by 6 bases and J by 3 bases, with 15 bases between them. The CDR3 is 14 amino acids. Germline values: CDR1 MNHEY, CDR2 SMNVEV (reference sequence). The CDR3 coding sequence is TGTGCCAGCAGGGATTTAGGGACGAACTACGAGCAGTACTTC. Translated, it gives CASRDLGTNYEQYF.

In its sample, this clone was seen a few times. The V call is TRBV6-5, the J call TRBJ2-5; the D gene is possibly TRBD2 (6 bases). The CDR3 is 15 amino acids. Deletions cut 0 bases from V and 5 bases from J, with 13 bases between. Germline CDR1 is MNHEY and CDR2 is SVGAGI. The CDR3 sequence is CASSYSRGRGETQYF. The CDR3 nucleotides read TGTGCCAGCAGTTACTCGCGGGGCCGGGGCGAGACCCAGTACTTC.

The chain has TRBV2 and TRBJ1-5; the D is unclear. Deletions cut 1 base from V and 2 bases from J, with 6 bases between. Per germline, CDR1 SNHLY and CDR2 FYNNEI. The CDR3 sequence is 14 residues long. CDR3 sequence (DNA): TGTGCCAGCAGTGAAGTAACAGGCAATCAGCCCCAGCATTTT. Amino acids: CASSEVTGNQPQHF.

CDR3 amino acids: CASSLAPPTGYTEAFF. The DNA for the CDR3 is TGCGCCAGCAGCTTGGCTCCACCGACGGGGTACACTGAAGCTTTCTTT. The rearrangement links TRBV5-1 to TRBJ1-1; D unclear. The CDR3 covers 16 residues. CDR1 is SGHRS and CDR2 is YFSETQ in the germline V gene. V shed 0 bases and J shed 3 bases, with 15 bases lying between them.

The chain has TRBV28 and TRBJ2-2; D is uncertain. Germline-derived CDR1 and CDR2 are MDHEN and SYDVKM. This CDR3 comprises 16 residues. V was clipped by 3 bases and J by 0 bases, with 11 bases between them. The CDR3 DNA is TGTGCCAGCAGTTTTTTGGGTCAGGCGAACACCGGGGAGCTGTTTTTT. Translation gives CASSFLGQANTGELFF.

This clone came up once. The chain links TRBV28 to TRBJ1-2, with D possibly matching TRBD1 (5 bases). The V end lost 3 bases, the J end lost 3 bases, and 17 bases lay between the germline ends. The germline V gene encodes CDR1 MDHEN and CDR2 SYDVKM. The CDR3 is 16 amino acids. CDR3 DNA: TGTGCCAGCAGTTTGCCAGGGAGGGTTCTTTACTATGGCTACACCTTC. Protein sequence: CASSLPGRVLYYGYTF.

This chain joins TRBV7-3 and TRBJ1-1; tentatively, D is TRBD1 (6 bases). The CDR3 totals 15 residues. CDR1 is SGHTA and CDR2 is FQGTGA in the germline V gene. Trimming removed 3 bases at V and 1 base at J, with 12 bases between. Here the CDR3 reads CASSFQGIENTEAFF. CDR3 nucleotides: TGTGCCAGCAGCTTTCAGGGGATAGAGAACACTGAAGCTTTCTTT.

The chain has TRBV7-9 and TRBJ1-3; D gene uncertain. V gave up 7 bases and J gave up 2 bases, with 3 bases separating them. Germline CDR1 and CDR2: SEHNR and FQNEAQ (reference sequence). The CDR3 runs 11 residues. CDR3 in amino acids: CASNPGNTIYF. In nucleotides, the CDR3 is TGTGCCAGCAACCCTGGAAACACCATATATTTT.

The chain uses TRBV5-6 and TRBJ2-1; 7 nucleotides match TRBD1. The CDR3 is made up of 12 amino acids. With 4 bases clipped from V and 12 bases from J, the junction kept 7 bases outside the gene matches. CDR1 SGHDT and CDR2 YYEEEE come from the germline V gene. The CDR3 region is CASSLRRGWQFF. The CDR3 region has the DNA TGTGCCAGCAGCCTTCGCAGGGGGTGGCAGTTCTTC.

The rearrangement uses TRBV5-1 and TRBJ1-5; the match to TRBD1 covers 7 bases. Germline CDR1 reads SGHRS; CDR2 reads YFSETQ. V gave up 3 bases and J gave up 2 bases; unmatched junction bases: 2. The CDR3 has 14 residues. The chain's CDR3 is CASSSGQGNQPQHF. The CDR3 region has the DNA TGCGCCAGCAGCTCCGGACAGGGCAATCAGCCCCAGCATTTT. Looking up the rest from reference TRBV5-1 and TRBJ1-5 gives the full variable domain: KAGVTQTPRYLIKTRGQQVTLSCSPISGHRSVSWYQQTPGQGLQFLFEYFSETQRNKGNFPGRFSGRQFSNSRSEMNVSTLELGDSALYLCASSSGQGNQPQHFGDGTRLSIL.

The table lists this clone with a few counts. At one end the junction does not follow the germline gene, possibly because of a read error. The chain joins TRBV2 to TRBJ2-3; D tentatively fits TRBD1 or TRBD2 (5 bases each). The germline gives CDR1 SNHLY, CDR2 FYNNEI. This CDR3 spans 13 amino acids. In DNA form, the CDR3 reads TGTGTCAGCTGGGCAGGGACCACAGATACGCAGTATTTT. It specifies CVSWAGTTDTQYF.

This clone came up once. The CDR3 spells CASSHRSGAETQYF. In DNA form, the CDR3 reads TGTGCCAGCAGCCATAGATCAGGGGCTGAGACCCAGTACTTC. The chain carries TRBV28 and TRBJ2-5; D may be TRBD1 (6 bases). Trimming took off 6 bases at V and 5 bases at J, with 16 bases between the two ends. Germline V gene data show CDR1 as MDHEN and CDR2 as SYDVKM. This CDR3 spans 14 amino acids.

The rearrangement joins TRBV7-6 to TRBJ1-6; the match to TRBD1 covers 9 bases. The germline V gene encodes CDR1 SGHVS and CDR2 FNYEAQ. With 5 bases clipped from V and 1 base from J, the junction kept 6 bases outside the gene matches. The CDR3 consists of 17 residues. CDR3 amino acids: CASSPGQGSSYNSPLHF. CDR3 DNA sequence: TGTGCCAGCAGCCCGGGACAGGGAAGTTCCTATAATTCACCCCTCCACTTT.

This clone turned up a few times. This chain links TRBV2 with TRBJ2-3; D is unclear. Per the germline V gene, CDR1 is SNHLY and CDR2 is FYNNEI. CDR3 length: 15 amino acids. V gave up 4 bases and J gave up 1 base, with 12 bases separating them. Here the CDR3 reads CASSGVSIGTDTQYF. The DNA for the CDR3 is TGTGCCAGCAGTGGGGTCAGTATAGGCACAGATACGCAGTATTTT.

V and J are TRBV2 and TRBJ2-1, with a tentative D call TRBD2 (6 bases). The CDR3 consists of 14 residues. Germline V CDR1 and CDR2: SNHLY, FYNNEI. Trimming removed 10 bases from V and 2 bases from J, with 15 bases in between. The CDR3 here is CAISSGVAYNEQFF. CDR3 nucleotides: TGTGCCATCAGCTCGGGAGTCGCCTACAATGAGCAGTTCTTC.

This clone was seen a handful of times. The V and J genes are TRBV30 and TRBJ1-5; TRBD1 is a possible D gene (6 bases). The germline V gene encodes CDR1 GTSNPN and CDR2 SVGIG (reference sequence). The CDR3 consists of 14 residues. The V end was cut by 1 base, the J end by 7 bases, with 14 bases between. CDR3 DNA sequence: TGTGCCTGGAGTGCGGACAGCGCCATCCAGCCCCAGCATTTT. Translation: CAWSADSAIQPQHF.

This sequence joins TRBV30 and TRBJ2-1; 14 nucleotides match TRBD2. J was trimmed by 7 bases and V by 3 bases; bases with no gene match: 2. The length of the CDR3 is 14 residues. From germline, CDR1 is GTSNPN and CDR2 SVGIG (reference sequence). Written as DNA, the CDR3 is TGTGCCTGGAGGCGGACTAGCGGGAGGAATGAGCAGTTCTTC. It encodes CAWRRTSGRNEQFF.

This rearrangement joins TRBV7-3 to TRBJ2-7; the D gene is possibly TRBD2 (6 bases). Germline V gene lookup returns CDR1 SGHTA and CDR2 FQGTGA. The V and J ends lost 5 bases and 3 bases respectively, with 11 bases between them. The CDR3 runs to 13 residues. CDR3 bases: TGTGCCAGCAGCGAGGGCGGGAACTACGAGCAGTACTTC. It specifies CASSEGGNYEQYF.

The chain employs TRBV5-1 and TRBJ2-3; TRBD2 matches at 12 bases. V dropped 4 bases and J dropped 4; count of bases not matched to a gene: 13. The CDR3 covers 18 residues. Germline V lookup: CDR1 SGHRS, CDR2 YFSETQ. The CDR3 reads CASSPIDLRLAGADTQYF. For the CDR3, the DNA is TGCGCCAGCAGCCCCATTGACCTCAGACTAGCGGGAGCAGATACGCAGTATTTT.

V is TRBV6-5 and J is TRBJ2-7; no clear D gene. The CDR3 length is 13 residues. Germline CDR1 MNHEY, CDR2 SVGAGI. V was clipped by 2 bases and J by 3 bases, with 8 bases between them. CDR3 protein: CASSYGLNYEQYF. In DNA, the CDR3 is TGTGCCAGCAGTTACGGGTTGAACTACGAGCAGTACTTC.

The rearrangement uses TRBV14 and TRBJ2-5; TRBD2 matches at 7 bases. CDR1 and CDR2 from the germline V gene are SGHDN and FVKESK. The CDR3 is 15 amino acids. Trimming cost V 1 base and J 4 bases; bases outside gene matches: 6. CDR3 in DNA: TGTGCCAGCAGCCAAGCGGGGGGATTACGAGAGACCCAGTACTTC. Protein sequence: CASSQAGGLRETQYF.

This rearrangement joins TRBV28 to TRBJ1-4, with 7 bases aligning to TRBD1. The CDR3 runs to 14 residues. The trim removed 2 bases at V and 8 bases at J, leaving 5 bases unmatched. The germline CDR1 and CDR2 sequences are MDHEN and SYDVKM. The CDR3 loop reads CASSLVEGAEKLFF. The DNA for the CDR3 is TGTGCCAGCAGTTTAGTAGAGGGGGCGGAAAAACTGTTTTTT.

This chain connects TRBV21-1 to TRBJ2-2. TRBV21-1 is termed a pseudogene. The CDR3 runs to 14 residues. This chain's CDR3 is CASIPEGQTGELFF. The CDR3 bases are TGTGCCAGCATCCCCGAAGGGCAGACCGGGGAGCTGTTTTTT.

Note on this clone: This specimen includes other DNA sequences encoding the same CDR3. The rearrangement uses TRBV27 and TRBJ2-7; 8 nucleotides line up with TRBD2. This CDR3 has 14 residues. The germline CDR1 and CDR2 sequences are MNHEY and SMNVEV (reference sequence). V was clipped by 2 bases and J by 9 bases; unmatched bases: 9. CDR3: CASSLLAGSGGQYF. For the CDR3, the DNA is TGTGCCAGCAGTTTACTAGCGGGCTCTGGGGGGCAGTACTTC.

V gene TRBV18 combines with J gene TRBJ2-1; 8 bases map to TRBD2. The CDR3 is 14 amino acids. Germline CDR1 is KGHSH and CDR2 is LQKENI. V was pared by 8 bases and J by 4 bases, with 7 bases of the junction left unmatched. CDR3: CASLTSANYNEQFF. CDR3 nucleotides: TGTGCCAGCCTGACTAGCGCGAATTACAATGAGCAGTTCTTC.

This chain uses TRBV15 with TRBJ1-5; D unclear. The length of the CDR3 is 16 residues. The V and J ends lost 0 bases and 3 bases respectively, with 12 bases between them. The germline gives CDR1 LNHNV, CDR2 YYDKDF (reference sequence). The CDR3 DNA reads as TGTGCCACCAGCAGAGATCGCATAGACTTCAATCAGCCCCAGCATTTT. This translates into CATSRDRIDFNQPQHF.